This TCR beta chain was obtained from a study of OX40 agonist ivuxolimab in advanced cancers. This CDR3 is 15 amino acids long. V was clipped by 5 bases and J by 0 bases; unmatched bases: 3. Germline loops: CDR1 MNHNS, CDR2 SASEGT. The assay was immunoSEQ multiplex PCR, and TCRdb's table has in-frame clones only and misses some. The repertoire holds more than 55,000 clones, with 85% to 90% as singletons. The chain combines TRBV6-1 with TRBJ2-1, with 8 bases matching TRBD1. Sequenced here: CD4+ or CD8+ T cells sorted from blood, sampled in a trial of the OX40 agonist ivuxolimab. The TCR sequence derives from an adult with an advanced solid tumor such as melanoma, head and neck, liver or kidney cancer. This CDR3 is CASSRDRSSYNEQFF. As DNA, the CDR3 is TGTGCCAGCAGTCGGGACAGGTCCTCCTACAATGAGCAGTTCTTC.